Presented here are 21 T cell receptor beta chains from one specimen sequenced in a study of cytomegalovirus exposure and HLA in healthy donors. Amplification used 60 Vbeta primers and 13 Jbeta primers. Sequenced by immunoSEQ multiplex PCR; TCRdb stores in-frame clones only, minus some. The sample has roughly 120,000 clones, around 79% seen once. The sequencing input was PBMCs. These receptor sequences come from a woman aged 18-29 years in good health and CMV-seronegative.

The chain couples TRBV5-4 to TRBJ2-1; 14 positions match TRBD2. This CDR3 is built from 18 residues. The ends lost 4 bases at V and 4 bases at J; junction bases unmatched: 10. CDR1 is SGHNT and CDR2 is YYREEE in the germline V gene (reference sequence). In DNA, the CDR3 is TGTGCCAGCAGCCCCGGACTAGCGGGAGGATACTATTACAATGAGCAGTTCTTC. It translates to CASSPGLAGGYYYNEQFF.

The gene calls are TRBV10-3 and TRBJ2-3, with TRBD1 identical over 8 bases. This CDR3 is built from 14 residues. V lost 10 bases to trimming and J lost 1 base; unmatched junction nucleotides: 7. Per the germline V gene, CDR1 is ENHRY and CDR2 is SYGVKD. CDR3 coding DNA: TGTGCCACGACGCCGGGACAGGGCACAGATACGCAGTATTTT. Translation gives CATTPGQGTDTQYF.

The V gene is TRBV5-6, the J gene TRBJ2-7; 9 bases line up with TRBD1. The trim removed 4 bases at V and 2 bases at J, leaving 4 bases unmatched. Per the germline V gene, CDR1 is SGHDT and CDR2 is YYEEEE. The length of the CDR3 is 14 residues. The CDR3 region has the DNA TGTGCCAGCAGCGCTCGACAGGGGGCCTACGAGCAGTACTTC. It yields the protein CASSARQGAYEQYF.

This sequence joins TRBV11-2 and TRBJ1-4, with a weak D call TRBD1 (6 bases). This CDR3 is 14 amino acids long. V was pared by 3 bases and J by 2 bases, with 7 bases between. Germline CDR1 is SGHAT and CDR2 is FQNNGV. CDR3 bases: TGTGCCAGCAGCTTGGGGGCTACTAATGAAAAACTGTTTTTT. This translates into CASSLGATNEKLFF.

CDR3 residues: CASSFTGGNGYTF. DNA for the CDR3: TGTGCCAGCAGCTTTACAGGGGGCAATGGCTACACCTTC. The chain joins TRBV7-2 to TRBJ1-2; 9 bases match TRBD1. CDR1 is SGHTA, CDR2 FQGNSA, per germline. The CDR3 has 13 residues. J gave up 6 bases and V 3 bases, and 2 bases lay outside the gene matches.

In its sample, this clone was seen a few times. The gene calls are TRBV10-3 and TRBJ1-1; 9 positions agree with TRBD1. Trimming took 4 bases from V and 6 from J; bases not matched to a gene: 6. Germline-derived CDR1 and CDR2 are ENHRY and SYGVKD. This CDR3 has 14 amino acids. The CDR3: CAISGDRDVPEAFF. The CDR3 nucleotides read TGTGCCATCAGTGGGGACAGGGATGTCCCTGAAGCTTTCTTT.

The rearrangement uses TRBV9 and TRBJ2-2, with D perhaps matching TRBD1 (6 bases). Germline CDR1 is SGDLS and CDR2 is YYNGEE. Trimming stripped 3 bases from V and 0 bases from J, with 18 bases between. The CDR3 loop spans 18 amino acids. The CDR3 nucleotides read TGTGCCAGCAGCGCGAGGGGGAGCGGCGGAGCGAACACCGGGGAGCTGTTTTTT. Translation: CASSARGSGGANTGELFF.

V usage is TRBV6-1 and J usage is TRBJ1-5, with a tentative D call TRBD1 (5 bases). Germline CDR1 and CDR2: MNHNS and SASEGT. The CDR3 is made up of 15 amino acids. V gave up 6 bases and J gave up 6 bases, with 18 bases separating them. The CDR3 region is CASRLVGGGSQPQHF. The CDR3 DNA sequence: TGTGCCAGCAGATTGGTCGGGGGAGGGAGTCAGCCCCAGCATTTT.

The CDR3 is CASSSTGVYGYTF. The CDR3 coding sequence is TGTGCCAGCAGCTCTACAGGGGTCTATGGCTACACCTTC. The V call is TRBV7-2, the J call TRBJ1-2; 7 bases are a match to TRBD1. Germline V gene lookup returns CDR1 SGHTA and CDR2 FQGNSA. V lost 4 bases, J lost 4 bases, and 3 bases stayed unmatched. The CDR3 has 13 amino acids.

This chain joins TRBV16 and TRBJ1-1; possible D gene TRBD1, 5 bases. CDR1 and CDR2 (germline): KGHSY, FQNENV. The CDR3 covers 15 residues. Between the trimmed V and J ends, which lost 3 bases and 1 base, there was a span of 12 bases. The CDR3 DNA reads TGTGCCAGCAGCCACAAACAGGTTAAGAACACTGAAGCTTTCTTT. Protein: CASSHKQVKNTEAFF. The full variable domain, completed using reference TRBV16 and TRBJ1-1, is GEEVAQTPKHLVRGEGQKAKLYCAPIKGHSYVFWYQQVLKNEFKFLISFQNENVFDETGMPKERFSAKCLPNSPCSLEIQATKLEDSAVYFCASSHKQVKNTEAFFGQGTRLTVV.

This chain links TRBV7-6 with TRBJ2-7, with D possibly being TRBD2 (7 bases). CDR1 and CDR2 (germline): SGHVS, FNYEAQ. Trimming cost V 6 bases and J 5 bases, with 11 bases left between them. The CDR3 is 12 residues long. DNA of the CDR3: TGTGCCAGCAGTTTGGGGGGGCACGAGCAGTACTTC. Translated: CASSLGGHEQYF. Full variable domain (rest looked up from reference TRBV7-6 and TRBJ2-7): GAGVSQSPRYKVTKRGQDVALRCDPISGHVSLYWYRQALGQGPEFLTYFNYEAQQDKSGLPNDRFSAERPEGSISTLTIQRTEQRDSAMYRCASSLGGHEQYFGPGTRLTVT.

The V gene is TRBV11-2, the J gene TRBJ1-4, with 8 positions matching TRBD1. This CDR3 has 15 residues. Per germline, CDR1 SGHAT and CDR2 FQNNGV. With V trimmed by 4 bases and J by 8 bases, 9 bases remained unmatched. The CDR3: CASSSPPGQAEKLFF. For the CDR3, the DNA is TGTGCCAGCAGCTCACCTCCGGGACAGGCGGAAAAACTGTTTTTT. Filled out from reference TRBV11-2 and TRBJ1-4, the complete variable domain reads EAGVAQSPRYKIIEKRQSVAFWCNPISGHATLYWYQQILGQGPKLLIQFQNNGVVDDSQLPKDRFSAERLKGVDSTLKIQPAKLEDSAVYLCASSSPPGQAEKLFFGSGTQLSVL.

This chain uses TRBV9 with TRBJ2-1; 8 bases align to TRBD1. CDR1 and CDR2 (germline): SGDLS, YYNGEE. Losses at the gene ends were 4 bases for V and 8 bases for J; bases not matched to a gene: 2. There are 12 residues in the CDR3. CDR3 DNA: TGTGCCAGCAGCCTGGACAGGGATGAGCAGTTCTTC. Amino acids: CASSLDRDEQFF. The whole variable domain, filled in from reference TRBV9 and TRBJ2-1, reads DSGVTQTPKHLITATGQRVTLRCSPRSGDLSVYWYQQSLDQGLQFLIQYYNGEERAKGNILERFSAQQFPDLHSELNLSSLELGDSALYFCASSLDRDEQFFGPGTRLTVL.

The genes are TRBV29-1 and TRBJ2-5; D unresolved. Germline-derived CDR1 and CDR2 are SQVTM and ANQGSEA. The V gene lost 6 bases and the J gene lost 0 bases, with 17 bases spanning the gap. The CDR3 has 15 amino acids. CDR3 amino acids: CSVYSLASYQETQYF. As DNA, the CDR3 is TGCAGCGTGTATAGCTTGGCCTCGTACCAAGAGACCCAGTACTTC.

The chain joins TRBV13 to TRBJ1-4; 8 bases agree with TRBD1. V dropped 2 bases and J dropped 8; count of bases not matched to a gene: 7. The CDR3 spans 15 residues. CDR1 is PRHDT and CDR2 is FYEKMQ in the germline V gene (reference sequence). The CDR3 protein is CASSLIRDRREKLFF. The CDR3 nucleotides are TGTGCCAGCAGCTTAATCCGGGACAGGAGGGAAAAACTGTTTTTT.

V usage is TRBV5-4 and J usage is TRBJ2-3, with 7 nucleotides matching TRBD2. The germline V gene encodes CDR1 SGHNT and CDR2 YYREEE (reference sequence). Germline trimming cut 2 bases from V and 0 bases from J; bases unmatched to any gene: 9. The CDR3 covers 17 residues. The CDR3 region has the DNA TGTGCCAGCAGCTTTCCGAGTCTAGCGGCTAGCACAGATACGCAGTATTTT. Protein sequence: CASSFPSLAASTDTQYF.

V usage is TRBV28 and J usage is TRBJ1-4, with a possible D match to TRBD1 (6 bases). Looked up from germline, CDR1 is MDHEN and CDR2 is SYDVKM. V lost 3 bases and J lost 6, with 14 bases in between. CDR3 length: 15 residues. CDR3 coding DNA: TGTGCCAGCAGTTTGGTGGGGGCTGGGGATGAAAAACTGTTTTTT. As protein: CASSLVGAGDEKLFF.

The V and J genes are TRBV6-1 and TRBJ2-3; 8 bases are shared with TRBD2. The CDR3 has 16 residues. Germline V lookup: CDR1 MNHNS, CDR2 SASEGT. The ends lost 2 bases at V and 4 bases at J; junction bases unmatched: 8. In nucleotides, the CDR3 is TGTGCCAGCAGTGAAACAAGTGGACTAGCCTCAGATACGCAGTATTTT. This encodes CASSETSGLASDTQYF.

This chain uses TRBV2 with TRBJ2-1; no reliable D call. Germline assignment: CDR1 SNHLY and CDR2 FYNNEI. V was trimmed by 6 bases and J by 9 bases, leaving 18 bases between them. CDR3 size: 14 residues. The DNA for the CDR3 is TGTGCCAGCAGACCCGTTAGAGTCTCGGGTGAGCAGTTCTTC. Protein: CASRPVRVSGEQFF.

The chain uses TRBV11-2 and TRBJ1-5, with D possibly matching TRBD1 (5 bases). Per the germline V gene, CDR1 is SGHAT and CDR2 is FQNNGV. Trimming removed 1 base from V and 6 bases from J, with 10 bases in between. CDR3 length equals 14 residues. CDR3 coding DNA: TGTGCCAGCAGCTTAGCGCCAGGGTCTCAGCCCCAGCATTTT. Its protein product is CASSLAPGSQPQHF.

This chain uses TRBV27 with TRBJ2-7, with D perhaps matching TRBD2 (6 bases). Trimming cost V 1 base and J 4 bases, with 17 bases left between them. In germline, CDR1 is MNHEY, CDR2 SMNVEV (reference sequence). This CDR3 has 16 amino acids. CDR3 bases: TGTGCCAGCAGTTTATTAGGGTGGCGGGAAGGTTACGAGCAGTACTTC. Its protein is CASSLLGWREGYEQYF.